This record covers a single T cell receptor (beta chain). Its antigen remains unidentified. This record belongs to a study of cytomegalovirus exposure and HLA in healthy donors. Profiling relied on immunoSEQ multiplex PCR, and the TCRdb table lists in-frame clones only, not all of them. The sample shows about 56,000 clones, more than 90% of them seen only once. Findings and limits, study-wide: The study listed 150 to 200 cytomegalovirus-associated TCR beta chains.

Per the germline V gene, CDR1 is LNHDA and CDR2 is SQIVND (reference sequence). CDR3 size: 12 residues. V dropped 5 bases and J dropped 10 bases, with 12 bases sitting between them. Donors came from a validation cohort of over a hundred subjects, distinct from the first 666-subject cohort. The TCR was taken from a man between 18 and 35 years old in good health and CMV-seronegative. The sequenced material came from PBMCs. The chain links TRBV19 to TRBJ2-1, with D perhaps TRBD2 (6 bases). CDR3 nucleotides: TGTGCCAGTAGTGCCCCACGGGGGGAGCAGTTCTTC. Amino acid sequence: CASSAPRGEQFF. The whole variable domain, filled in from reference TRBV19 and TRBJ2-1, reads DGGITQSPKYLFRKEGQNVTLSCEQNLNHDAMYWYRQDPGQGLRLIYYSQIVNDFQKGDIAEGYSVSREKKESFPLTVTSAQKNPTAFYLCASSAPRGEQFFGPGTRLTVL.